This entry features one T cell receptor beta chain sequence. Its antigen remains unknown. This record comes from a study of T cells expressing NK-cell markers. Study in general: Each TCR beta repertoire originated in sorted T cells that were CD3+CD56+NKG2C+, CD3+CD56+NKG2C- or CD3+CD56-NKG2C+. Sequencing covered eight donors, seven HCMV-seropositive and one seronegative. Overall study results and limits: Several donors likewise had their CD3+CD56-NKG2C+ fraction led by these clonotypes.

TCRdb reanalyzed the 5' RACE reads, giving one entry per CDR3 protein sequence and no DNA. Recorded for this sample: some 440,000 distinct CDR3 sequences. Per germline, CDR1 KGHDR and CDR2 SFDVKD. There are 11 residues in the CDR3. The chain employs TRBV24-1 and TRBJ2-1; TCRdb outputs TRBD1, but without DNA this stays unchecked. This receptor was identified in a woman between 45 and 60 years old in good health. The sample consisted of blood T cells: a sorted CD56 or NKG2C T cell subset, CD4+ or CD8+ T cells, or bulk PBMC T cells (not recorded which). The CDR3 region is CATRGVGEQFF.